The clone carrying this T cell receptor (beta chain) was detected once. No antigen is known for it. This entry belongs to a study of blood T cells in healthy people across ages. Each sample provided at least 5.5 micrograms of extracted total RNA. Through a sample-barcoded 5' primer and a J-beta primer mix, a second PCR was run for roughly 7 to 12 cycles. Tags on each cDNA molecule came from a template-switch adaptor with 12 random nucleotides. TCRdb passed the 5' RACE reads through MiXCR, listing each CDR3 protein once. This sample yields over 600,000 distinct CDR3 sequences, of which 46% are seen a single time; around a sixth belongs to the top ten. Notes on the study in general: More naive CD4+ cells and higher diversity were found in long-lived than in aged donors.

The germline V gene encodes CDR1 SGHTA and CDR2 FQGNSA. This CDR3 has 17 residues. After removal of 0 bases from V and 0 bases from J, the junction contained 6 bases not matched to a gene. This TCR was recovered from a man at least 80 years old in good health. The specimen sequenced was blood. This chain links TRBV7-2 with TRBJ2-7; 9 nucleotides agree with TRBD1. CDR3 bases: TGTGCCAGCAGCTTAGCGGGACAGGGTGTTTACTCCTACGAGCAGTACTTC. It codes for CASSLAGQGVYSYEQYF.